This T cell receptor (beta chain) was retrieved from a study of response to subunit inactivated influenza vaccine. TCRdb redid the calling of the RT-PCR reads with MiXCR, one entry per CDR3 protein. The profile shows about 520,000 distinct CDR3 sequences, about 10% of them singletons. This clonotype was counted many times. Its matching antigen is unknown. The CDR3 extends over 13 amino acids. Germline V CDR1 and CDR2: DFQATT, SNEGSKA (reference sequence). The germline V and J ends were trimmed by 6 bases and 3 bases, with 12 bases remaining between them. Study-level findings and limits: There was a suggestion from the authors that each seasonal influenza vaccination recruits few new T cells.

This chain joins TRBV20-1 and TRBJ1-5; a weak D match, TRBD1 (5 bases). The source was PBMCs from blood, collected around seven weeks after vaccination. The sequence was obtained from a middle-aged man who received an inactivated influenza vaccine. The CDR3: CSAPTAINQPQHF. The DNA of the CDR3 is TGCAGTGCCCCGACAGCCATCAATCAGCCCCAGCATTTT.